Listed here are 29 T cell receptor beta chains from one sample, sequenced in a study of post-analysis software for immune sequencing data. Whole-study findings and limits: Elevated frequency relative to controls characterized four to six TRBV segments in patients, TRBV5-6, TRBV5-1 and TRBV20-1 among them.

These TCRs are of unknown antigen specificity. Unique molecular identifiers were present in the TCR beta cDNA libraries. TCRdb reanalysed the PCR reads using MiXCR and keeps one entry per CDR3 protein. The sample lists 650,000 to 850,000 distinct CDR3 sequences; roughly 50% were seen once. Sequencing input: blood. Source of these receptors: a girl aged 10-17 years with multiple sclerosis.

V is TRBV5-1 and J is TRBJ2-7; the match to TRBD1 covers 10 bases. The V segment lost 4 bases and the J segment 3 bases; nucleotides outside the gene matches: 4. The CDR3 loop spans 14 amino acids. The germline V gene has CDR1 SGHRS and CDR2 YFSETQ. CDR3 residues: CASSRDRGGYEQYF. CDR3 bases: TGCGCCAGCAGCAGGGACAGGGGAGGCTACGAGCAGTACTTC.

The chain joins TRBV5-1 to TRBJ2-7; tentatively, D is TRBD2 (6 bases). This CDR3 is built from 16 residues. Germline V gives CDR1 SGHRS, CDR2 YFSETQ. Trimming took 4 bases from V and 0 from J, leaving 17 bases between them. The CDR3 region has the DNA TGCGCCAGCAGCCCGGGGGTCGGGGTTGTCTCCTACGAGCAGTACTTC. Translating gives CASSPGVGVVSYEQYF. The full variable domain, its missing parts supplied by reference TRBV5-1 and TRBJ2-7, is KAGVTQTPRYLIKTRGQQVTLSCSPISGHRSVSWYQQTPGQGLQFLFEYFSETQRNKGNFPGRFSGRQFSNSRSEMNVSTLELGDSALYLCASSPGVGVVSYEQYFGPGTRLTVT.

This clonotype was detected a few times. V usage is TRBV5-1 and J usage is TRBJ1-2; TRBD1 aligns across 7 bases. J was trimmed by 0 bases and V by 5 bases; bases with no gene match: 7. This CDR3 has 15 amino acids. Germline CDR1 and CDR2: SGHRS and YFSETQ. The CDR3 region is CASRNRGPANYGYTF. The CDR3 nucleotides are TGCGCCAGCAGAAACAGGGGACCCGCTAACTATGGCTACACCTTC.

This chain's CDR3 is CASSREGRNTGELFF. The DNA of the CDR3 is TGCGCCAGCAGCCGGGAAGGGCGGAACACCGGGGAGCTGTTTTTT. V gene TRBV4-1 combines with J gene TRBJ2-2; D remains ambiguous. V was pared by 4 bases and J by 1 base, with 10 bases between. Germline CDR1 reads MGHRA; CDR2 reads YSYEKL. This CDR3 has 15 residues.

This clonotype turned up a few times. The chain has TRBV27 and TRBJ2-7; no definite D call. Per the germline V gene, CDR1 is MNHEY and CDR2 is SMNVEV (reference sequence). The CDR3 spans 13 residues. With 2 bases removed from V and 3 bases from J, the gap between germline ends came to 8 bases. The CDR3 region is CASSLRQGYEQYF. The CDR3 DNA is TGTGCCAGCAGTTTACGCCAAGGCTACGAGCAGTACTTC.

The gene calls are TRBV12-3 or TRBV12-4 and TRBJ2-4; D unclear. The V end lost 2 bases, the J end lost 2 bases, and 7 bases lay between the germline ends. CDR3 length: 14 amino acids. The CDR3 spells CASSLRQTKNIQYF. The CDR3 coding sequence is TGTGCCAGCAGTTTACGCCAGACCAAAAACATTCAGTACTTC.

The genes are TRBV5-6 and TRBJ2-4; 8 nucleotides agree with TRBD2. This CDR3 contains 17 residues. Unmatched junction bases numbered 20, after V lost 2 bases and J lost 13 bases. Germline CDR1 reads SGHDT; CDR2 reads YYEEEE. In DNA, the CDR3 is TGTGCCAGCAGCTTTTTTTCAGGGCTAGCGGGCGGAGGTGAGCAGTACTTC. Encoded protein: CASSFFSGLAGGGEQYF.

This clonotype was picked up one time. This chain uses TRBV6-5 with TRBJ1-1; possible D gene TRBD1, 6 bases. The CDR3 is 15 residues long. Germline loops: CDR1 MNHEY, CDR2 SVGAGI. V lost 6 bases and J 4 bases, leaving 18 bases between the germline ends. The DNA for the CDR3 is TGTGCCAGCAGAAGACAGGAAGGTAAAGGCACTGAAGCTTTCTTT. This codes for CASRRQEGKGTEAFF.

The chain is built from TRBV7-3 and TRBJ2-3; 12 nucleotides agree with TRBD2. This CDR3 contains 18 residues. Trimming cost V 5 bases and J 0 bases; bases outside gene matches: 9. Germline-derived CDR1 and CDR2 are SGHTA and FQGTGA. The chain's CDR3 is CASSLGATSGGSTDTQYF. For the CDR3, the DNA is TGTGCCAGCAGCCTAGGGGCCACTAGCGGGGGGAGCACAGATACGCAGTATTTT.

This clonotype was picked up a small number of times. This chain links TRBV29-1 with TRBJ2-5; D perhaps matches TRBD2 (5 bases). The CDR3 is 15 residues long. V was pared by 7 bases and J by 7 bases, with 25 bases between. Germline values: CDR1 SQVTM, CDR2 ANQGSEA. DNA of the CDR3: TGCAGCGCCGAGAGGTTTAGCGCCCGCGTCGCGACCCAGTACTTC. Its translation: CSAERFSARVATQYF.

J is TRBJ2-1 and V is TRBV20-1; 13 bases map to TRBD2. This CDR3 region has 15 residues. Germline CDR1 reads DFQATT; CDR2 reads SNEGSKA (reference sequence). Unmatched junction bases numbered 7, after V lost 3 bases and J lost 8 bases. CDR3 residues: CSASGPGLAGYEQFF. The CDR3, as DNA: TGCAGTGCTAGTGGTCCGGGACTAGCGGGGTATGAGCAGTTCTTC.

The table lists this clonotype with a few counts. The chain links TRBV3-1 to TRBJ2-4; D is possibly TRBD1 (6 bases). Trimming removed 0 bases at V and 8 bases at J, with 14 bases between. The CDR3 covers 15 residues. Per the germline V gene, CDR1 is LGHDT and CDR2 is YNNKEL (reference sequence). The CDR3 DNA reads TGTGCCAGCAGCCAAGATTGGTACAGGGCGGACATTCAGTACTTC. Its protein product is CASSQDWYRADIQYF.

The J gene is TRBJ2-5, the V gene TRBV5-1, with 11 bases aligning to TRBD2. Germline V gene data show CDR1 as SGHRS and CDR2 as YFSETQ. Losses at the gene ends were 4 bases for V and 2 bases for J; bases not matched to a gene: 7. This CDR3 is 16 amino acids long. CDR3 sequence: CASSLGTSGLQETQYF. Written as DNA, the CDR3 is TGCGCCAGCAGCCTAGGGACTAGCGGCCTACAAGAGACCCAGTACTTC. The complete variable domain, with remaining parts taken from reference TRBV5-1 and TRBJ2-5, reads KAGVTQTPRYLIKTRGQQVTLSCSPISGHRSVSWYQQTPGQGLQFLFEYFSETQRNKGNFPGRFSGRQFSNSRSEMNVSTLELGDSALYLCASSLGTSGLQETQYFGPGTRLLVL.

The rearrangement joins TRBV5-1 to TRBJ2-7, with TRBD2 as a possible D gene (7 bases). The CDR3 runs to 14 residues. Trimming removed 4 bases from V and 3 bases from J, with 14 bases in between. CDR1 is SGHRS and CDR2 is YFSETQ in the germline V gene. The CDR3 protein is CASSESGTLYEQYF. CDR3 in DNA: TGCGCCAGCAGCGAAAGCGGGACACTCTACGAGCAGTACTTC.

The table lists this clonotype with a count of one. This sequence joins TRBV10-3 and TRBJ2-7; 10 positions match TRBD2. The trim removed 8 bases at V and 5 bases at J, leaving 6 bases unmatched. Germline-derived CDR1 and CDR2 are ENHRY and SYGVKD. The CDR3 is made up of 13 amino acids. CDR3 nucleotides: TGTGCCATCTGCACCGGGACTAGCGACGAGCAGTACTTC. Protein sequence: CAICTGTSDEQYF.

This chain connects TRBV6-5 to TRBJ2-7, with D perhaps matching TRBD1 (6 bases). This CDR3 spans 13 amino acids. Germline loops: CDR1 MNHEY, CDR2 SVGAGI. Trimming took 7 bases from V and 7 from J, leaving 17 bases between them. The CDR3 DNA is TGTGCCAGCAAGGGACATCCTCAAGGGGAGCAGTACTTC. Translated, it gives CASKGHPQGEQYF.

This clonotype has only one observation. The rearrangement links TRBV2 to TRBJ2-1, with 16 bases that match TRBD2. The CDR3 loop spans 15 amino acids. Germline trimming cut 7 bases from V and 12 bases from J; bases unmatched to any gene: 9. Germline CDR1 reads SNHLY; CDR2 reads FYNNEI. CDR3 in amino acids: CASTSGTSGGVRQFF. CDR3 nucleotide sequence: TGTGCCAGCACCTCCGGGACTAGCGGGGGGGTACGGCAGTTCTTC.

The V call is TRBV4-1, the J call TRBJ1-2; D might be TRBD1 (6 bases). V was pared by 3 bases and J by 8 bases, with 22 bases between. The germline V gene has CDR1 MGHRA and CDR2 YSYEKL. The CDR3 has 16 residues. CDR3 coding DNA: TGCGCCAGCAGCCAGGACTCCCCCGTGGGGGCGGGCGGCTACACCTTC. Translating gives CASSQDSPVGAGGYTF.

The count of this clonotype is one. J is TRBJ2-4 and V is TRBV5-1; TRBD1 aligns across 11 bases. TRBJ2-7 matches the DNA end more closely, so the J call is doubtful. Germline assignment: CDR1 SGHRS and CDR2 YFSETQ. The CDR3 is 17 amino acids. CDR3 loop: CASSEGQGVIPFNEQYF. The CDR3 DNA sequence: TGCGCCAGCAGCGAGGGACAGGGGGTAATACCTTTCAACGAGCAGTACTTC.

This chain links TRBV27 with TRBJ1-1, with 8 bases that match TRBD1. J lost 4 bases, V lost 4 bases, and 2 bases had no gene match. The germline CDR1 and CDR2 sequences are MNHEY and SMNVEV (reference sequence). The length of the CDR3 is 13 residues. CDR3 nucleotides: TGTGCCAGCAGTTACGGACAGGGCACTGAAGCTTTCTTT. It codes for CASSYGQGTEAFF.

The rearrangement joins TRBV24-1 to TRBJ2-5; 9 bases map to TRBD1. Germline CDR1 KGHDR, CDR2 SFDVKD. Trimming removed 2 bases from V and 4 bases from J; junction bases left unmatched: 7. The CDR3 consists of 16 residues. The chain's CDR3 is CATSDSGTGLRETQYF. CDR3 DNA sequence: TGTGCCACCAGTGATTCCGGGACAGGGTTAAGAGAGACCCAGTACTTC.

The rearrangement links TRBV16 to TRBJ2-1; D is undetermined. Trimming took 3 bases from V and 6 from J, leaving 9 bases between them. The CDR3 is made up of 13 amino acids. Germline CDR1 and CDR2: KGHSY and FQNENV. The CDR3 spells CASSQTPANEQFF. CDR3 in DNA: TGTGCCAGCAGCCAGACCCCGGCCAATGAGCAGTTCTTC.

This chain uses TRBV5-1 with TRBJ1-2; D gene ambiguous. This CDR3 has 13 amino acids. CDR1 and CDR2 from the germline V gene are SGHRS and YFSETQ. V was shortened by 4 bases and J by 4 bases, with 11 bases between the two germline ends. The CDR3 coding sequence is TGCGCCAGCAGCCTTGGTGAAATCTATGGCTACACCTTC. Amino acids: CASSLGEIYGYTF.

This clonotype has only a few counts. V usage is TRBV7-2 and J usage is TRBJ1-5; D unclear. Trimming removed 5 bases at V and 0 bases at J, with 11 bases between. CDR3 length: 15 amino acids. CDR1 and CDR2 from the germline V gene are SGHTA and FQGNSA. CDR3 bases: TGTGCCAGCAGCGAAATTAGGGATAGCAATCAGCCCCAGCATTTT. Protein product: CASSEIRDSNQPQHF.

In its sample, this clonotype was seen once. At one boundary the junction diverges from the germline segment, which might be a read error. V is TRBV5-1 and J is TRBJ2-5; TRBD1 matches at 8 bases. Germline V gene sequence: CDR1 SGHRS, CDR2 YFSETQ. CDR3 length: 17 residues. The CDR3 DNA sequence: TGCGCCGGCAGCACTCTTCCGGGACAGGTGTACCAAGAGACCCAGTACTTC. The encoded protein is CAGSTLPGQVYQETQYF.

The chain links TRBV12-3 or TRBV12-4 to TRBJ2-5, with D unclear. CDR3 length: 14 residues. V lost 2 bases, J lost 0 bases, and 7 bases lay in between. In nucleotides, the CDR3 is TGTGCCAGCAGTTTATTCCGGAACCAAGAGACCCAGTACTTC. Protein product: CASSLFRNQETQYF.

Remarks on this clonotype: Mismatch with germline at one junction end may stem from a read error. The CDR3 DNA reads TGCGCCAGCAGCTTGGAGTCAAGCGGGAGTGATATGCAGTATTTT. Its protein product is CASSLESSGSDMQYF. The V call is TRBV5-1, the J call TRBJ2-3, with TRBD2 matching over 8 bases. This CDR3 has 15 residues. Per the germline V gene, CDR1 is SGHRS and CDR2 is YFSETQ.

V gene TRBV6-1 combines with J gene TRBJ1-1; a weak D match, TRBD1 (6 bases). The CDR3 is 15 residues long. V lost 3 bases, J lost 5 bases, and 16 bases lay in between. Germline V gene sequence: CDR1 MNHNS, CDR2 SASEGT. The DNA of the CDR3 is TGTGCCAGCAGTGAGGGACAAGGGGGGAGGACTGAAGCTTTCTTT. As protein: CASSEGQGGRTEAFF.

The chain couples TRBV6-2 or TRBV6-3 to TRBJ2-7; tentatively, D is TRBD1 (6 bases). CDR1 MNHEY and CDR2 SVGEGT come from the germline V gene. The CDR3 is 15 residues long. V was cut by 2 bases and J by 3 bases, with 14 bases left in between. CDR3: CASSYDVRGIYEQYF. CDR3 DNA: TGTGCCAGCAGTTACGACGTCAGGGGCATCTACGAGCAGTACTTC.